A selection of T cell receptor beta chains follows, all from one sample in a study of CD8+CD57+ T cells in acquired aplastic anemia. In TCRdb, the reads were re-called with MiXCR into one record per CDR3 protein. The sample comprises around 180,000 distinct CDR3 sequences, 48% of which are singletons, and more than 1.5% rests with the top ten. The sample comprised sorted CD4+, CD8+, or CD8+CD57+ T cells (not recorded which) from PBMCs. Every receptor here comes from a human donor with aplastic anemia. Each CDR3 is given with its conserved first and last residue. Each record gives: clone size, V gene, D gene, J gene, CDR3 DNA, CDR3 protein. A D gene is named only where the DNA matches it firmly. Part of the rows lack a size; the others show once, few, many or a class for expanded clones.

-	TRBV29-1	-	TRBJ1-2	TGCAGCGTTGAACACAGGGTGGATTTGGGCTACACCTTC	CSVEHRVDLGYTF
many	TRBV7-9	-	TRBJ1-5	TGTGCCAGCACCTATGGAGGTTCCAATCAGCCCCAGCATTTT	CASTYGGSNQPQHF
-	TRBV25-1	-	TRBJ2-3	TGTGCCAGCAGCCAGGGGTCCGGAGATACGCAGTATTTT	CASSQGSGDTQYF
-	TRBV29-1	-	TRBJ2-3	TGCAGCGTTGACAGGGGCACAGATACGCAGTATTTT	CSVDRGTDTQYF
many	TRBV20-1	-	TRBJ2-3	TGCAGTGCTAGAGGGGGACAACCCACAGATACGCAGTATTTT	CSARGGQPTDTQYF
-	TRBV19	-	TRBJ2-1	TGTGCCAGTAGTATAGGGGACAAGGTTGAGCAGTTCTTC	CASSIGDKVEQFF
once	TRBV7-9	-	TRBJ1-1	TGTGCCAGCAGCCTTCTTCCTAACACTGAAGCTTTCTTT	CASSLLPNTEAFF
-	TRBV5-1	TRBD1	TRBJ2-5	TGCGCCTGCCACAGGGGTATGGGGGAGACCCAGTACTTC	CACHRGMGETQYF
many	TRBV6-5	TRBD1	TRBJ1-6	TGTGCCAGCAGTTACGCCAGGGGGAATGGCGATTCACCCCTCCACTTT	CASSYARGNGDSPLHF
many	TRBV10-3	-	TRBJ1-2	TGTGCCATCAGTGAGTCGGCGGGATCTAACTATGGCTACACCTTC	CAISESAGSNYGYTF
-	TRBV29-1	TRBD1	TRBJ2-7	TGCAGCGTTGCCGGGGGACAGGAAAACTACGAGCAGTACTTC	CSVAGGQENYEQYF
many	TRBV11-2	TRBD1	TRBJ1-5	TGTGCCAGCAGCCCTAAGACAGGGTTCGAATGGAGCAATCAGCCCCAGCATTTT	CASSPKTGFEWSNQPQHF
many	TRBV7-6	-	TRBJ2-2	TGTGCCAGCAGCCCGTACGGGACACCAAAGAACACCGGGGAGCTGTTTTTT	CASSPYGTPKNTGELFF
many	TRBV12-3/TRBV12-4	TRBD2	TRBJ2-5	TGTGCCAGCAGTCCCCGGACTAGCTGGTCGGAGACCCAGTACTTC	CASSPRTSWSETQYF
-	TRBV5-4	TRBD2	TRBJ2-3	TGTGCCAGCAGCTTGGCCGGGGGACTAGCGGGGAGAAGCACAGATACGCAGTATTTT	CASSLAGGLAGRSTDTQYF
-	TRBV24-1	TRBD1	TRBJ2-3	TGTGCCACCGCGGCAGGGGGAGAGGTTGGTACAGATACGCAGTATTTT	CATAAGGEVGTDTQYF
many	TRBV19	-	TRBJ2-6	TGTGCCAGTAGTATAATGATCTCTGGGGCCAACGTCCTGACTTTC	CASSIMISGANVLTF
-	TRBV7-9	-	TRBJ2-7	TGTGCCAGCAGCTTATCTGAAACCTACGAGCAGTACTTC	CASSLSETYEQYF
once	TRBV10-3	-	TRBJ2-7	TGTGCCATCAGTGATGCGCGGGCCTACGAGCAGTACTTC	CAISDARAYEQYF
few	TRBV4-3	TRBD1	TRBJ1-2	TGCGCCAGCAGTGACCGGGCAGGGGGCGGCTACACCTTC	CASSDRAGGGYTF
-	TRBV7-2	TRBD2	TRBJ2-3	TGTGCCAGCAGCTTAGCCCCTAGCGGTACCGGTACAGATACGCAGTATTTT	CASSLAPSGTGTDTQYF
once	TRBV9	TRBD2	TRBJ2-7	TGTGCCAGCAGCCCGCCGGGGGGGGGCGAGCAGTACTTC	CASSPPGGGEQYF
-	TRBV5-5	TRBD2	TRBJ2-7	TGTGCCAGCAGCCAACCCACTAGCGCCTCCTACGAGCAGTACTTC	CASSQPTSASYEQYF
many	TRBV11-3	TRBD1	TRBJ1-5	TGTGCCAGCAGCTCCGGACAGGGGGCTAGTATATCGGGCAATCAGCCCCAGCATTTT	CASSSGQGASISGNQPQHF
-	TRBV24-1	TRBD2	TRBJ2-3	TGTGCCACCAGTGATGGACTAGCGGGGGGGGCAGATACGCAGTATTTT	CATSDGLAGGADTQYF
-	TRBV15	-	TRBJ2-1	TGTGCCACCAGCAGAGACAGGCTGAGCTCCTACAATGAGCAGTTCTTC	CATSRDRLSSYNEQFF
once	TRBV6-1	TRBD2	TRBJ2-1	TGTGCCAGCAGTGGAACTAGCGGCTCATACAATGAGCAGCTCTTC	CASSGTSGSYNEQLF
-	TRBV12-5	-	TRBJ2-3	TGTGCTAGTGGTTTAAACAGGGAAACAGATACGCAGTATTTT	CASGLNRETDTQYF
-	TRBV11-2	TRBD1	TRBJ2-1	TGTGCCAGCAGCCGAGGGACAGGGATTGTCAATGAGCAGTTCTTC	CASSRGTGIVNEQFF
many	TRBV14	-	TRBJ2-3	TGTGCCAGCAGCCAATTCCAGGGAGTTTTCACAGATACGCAGTATTTT	CASSQFQGVFTDTQYF
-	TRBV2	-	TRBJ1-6	TGTGCCAGCAGGCAAGGGGGTCAGTATAATTCACCCCTCCACTTT	CASRQGGQYNSPLHF
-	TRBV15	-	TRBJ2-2	TGTGCCACCAGCAGAGATCGGGGCACCGGGGAGCTGTTTTTT	CATSRDRGTGELFF
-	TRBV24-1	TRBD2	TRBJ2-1	TGTGCCACCAGTGATTTGGCTAGCGGGAATTTGGATGAGCAGTTCTTC	CATSDLASGNLDEQFF
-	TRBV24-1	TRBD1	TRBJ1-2	TGTGCCACCAGTGACACCGGGACAGACTATGGCTACACCTTC	CATSDTGTDYGYTF